A single sample gave rise to the 10 T cell receptor beta chains below, sequenced in a study of T cell responses to AZD1222 COVID-19 vaccine. Sequenced by immunoSEQ multiplex PCR; TCRdb stores in-frame clones only, minus some. The data contain roughly 100,000 clones, about 92% of them singletons. This material consisted of peripheral blood, taken on day 0 of AZD1222 vaccination. The receptors were gathered from an adult in good health.

The rearrangement joins TRBV10-3 to TRBJ1-1; 9 nucleotides agree with TRBD1. CDR1 ENHRY and CDR2 SYGVKD come from the germline V gene. This CDR3 spans 14 amino acids. V lost 5 bases to trimming and J lost 4 bases; unmatched junction nucleotides: 5. The CDR3 DNA follows: TGTGCCATCAGTCCGACAGGGGGGAGCACTGAAGCTTTCTTT. As protein: CAISPTGGSTEAFF.

The rearrangement links TRBV4-2 to TRBJ2-7, with 8 bases matching TRBD2. Germline CDR1 is LGHNA and CDR2 is YNFKEQ. The CDR3 has 18 amino acids. V was pared by 1 base and J by 1 base, with 12 bases of the junction left unmatched. CDR3 loop: CASSQVGTRAGESYEQYF. CDR3 coding DNA: TGTGCCAGCAGCCAAGTGGGGACTAGAGCGGGGGAATCCTACGAGCAGTACTTC.

The genes are TRBV19 and TRBJ2-5; 7 nucleotides line up with TRBD2. Germline CDR1 reads LNHDA; CDR2 reads SQIVND (reference sequence). Germline trimming cut 7 bases from V and 2 bases from J; bases unmatched to any gene: 10. The CDR3 totals 15 residues. The CDR3 coding sequence is TGTGCCAGTATGAGGGTAGCGGGTAGGCAAGAGACCCAGTACTTC. It yields the protein CASMRVAGRQETQYF.

The V gene is TRBV7-2, the J gene TRBJ1-2; no firm D call. Germline lookup yields CDR1 SGHTA and CDR2 FQGNSA. Trimming stripped 5 bases from V and 0 bases from J, with 13 bases between. There are 15 residues in the CDR3. CDR3 nucleotide sequence: TGTGCCAGCAGCCCGTATAGCCAGGCTAACTATGGCTACACCTTC. As protein: CASSPYSQANYGYTF.

The rearrangement uses TRBV5-4 and TRBJ2-2; 8 bases fit TRBD1. This CDR3 comprises 17 residues. Trimming removed 4 bases from V and 0 bases from J; junction bases left unmatched: 8. Germline V gene lookup returns CDR1 SGHNT and CDR2 YYREEE (reference sequence). As DNA, the CDR3 is TGTGCCAGCAGCCCCAGGGGGCGGATGGCGAACACCGGGGAGCTGTTTTTT. This sequence encodes CASSPRGRMANTGELFF. The full variable domain, in which reference TRBV5-4 and TRBJ2-2 provide the parts outside the CDR3, is ETGVTQSPTHLIKTRGQQVTLRCSSQSGHNTVSWYQQALGQGPQFIFQYYREEENGRGNFPPRFSGLQFPNYSSELNVNALELDDSALYLCASSPRGRMANTGELFFGEGSRLTVL.

The chain joins TRBV19 to TRBJ1-4, with D tentatively TRBD1 (6 bases). Germline CDR1 and CDR2: LNHDA and SQIVND (reference sequence). With 6 bases removed from V and 5 bases from J, the gap between germline ends came to 16 bases. The CDR3 has 15 amino acids. CDR3 residues: CASSSPRDNNEKLFF. In nucleotides, the CDR3 is TGTGCCAGTAGCTCCCCCCGGGACAACAATGAAAAACTGTTTTTT. Together with reference TRBV19 and TRBJ1-4, the CDR3 gives the full variable domain: DGGITQSPKYLFRKEGQNVTLSCEQNLNHDAMYWYRQDPGQGLRLIYYSQIVNDFQKGDIAEGYSVSREKKESFPLTVTSAQKNPTAFYLCASSSPRDNNEKLFFGSGTQLSVL.

This chain connects TRBV15 to TRBJ2-5, with D perhaps matching TRBD1 (6 bases). V lost 5 bases and J 5 bases, leaving 18 bases between the germline ends. The CDR3 is 15 residues long. The germline CDR1 and CDR2 sequences are LNHNV and YYDKDF (reference sequence). CDR3 DNA sequence: TGTGCCACCAGCCCTAGTAGGGGGTCAGGGGAGACCCAGTACTTC. Protein product: CATSPSRGSGETQYF.

The gene calls are TRBV2 and TRBJ2-3; TRBD1 matches at 11 bases. The V gene's germline CDR1 is SNHLY and CDR2 FYNNEI. This CDR3 contains 15 residues. The V segment lost 8 bases and the J segment 4 bases; nucleotides outside the gene matches: 8. Here the CDR3 DNA reads TGTGCCAGCGGGGGACAGGGGGGCCCTCCAGATACGCAGTATTTT. It codes for CASGGQGGPPDTQYF.

This clone was detected only once. The rearrangement uses TRBV19 and TRBJ1-4, with 7 bases that match TRBD1. This CDR3 has 16 amino acids. V lost 4 bases and J lost 3; bases outside the gene matches: 8. CDR1 is LNHDA, CDR2 SQIVND, per germline (reference sequence). The CDR3 coding sequence is TGTGCCAGTAGTAAAACAACAGGGGCGGCTAATGAAAAACTGTTTTTT. This codes for CASSKTTGAANEKLFF.

The gene calls are TRBV7-9 and TRBJ1-1, with TRBD1 identical over 8 bases. The trim removed 4 bases at V and 4 bases at J, leaving 2 bases unmatched. The CDR3 has 13 residues. Germline CDR1 is SEHNR and CDR2 is FQNEAQ (reference sequence). CDR3 sequence: CASSYRGSTEAFF. The CDR3 region has the DNA TGTGCCAGCAGCTACAGGGGGAGCACTGAAGCTTTCTTT.